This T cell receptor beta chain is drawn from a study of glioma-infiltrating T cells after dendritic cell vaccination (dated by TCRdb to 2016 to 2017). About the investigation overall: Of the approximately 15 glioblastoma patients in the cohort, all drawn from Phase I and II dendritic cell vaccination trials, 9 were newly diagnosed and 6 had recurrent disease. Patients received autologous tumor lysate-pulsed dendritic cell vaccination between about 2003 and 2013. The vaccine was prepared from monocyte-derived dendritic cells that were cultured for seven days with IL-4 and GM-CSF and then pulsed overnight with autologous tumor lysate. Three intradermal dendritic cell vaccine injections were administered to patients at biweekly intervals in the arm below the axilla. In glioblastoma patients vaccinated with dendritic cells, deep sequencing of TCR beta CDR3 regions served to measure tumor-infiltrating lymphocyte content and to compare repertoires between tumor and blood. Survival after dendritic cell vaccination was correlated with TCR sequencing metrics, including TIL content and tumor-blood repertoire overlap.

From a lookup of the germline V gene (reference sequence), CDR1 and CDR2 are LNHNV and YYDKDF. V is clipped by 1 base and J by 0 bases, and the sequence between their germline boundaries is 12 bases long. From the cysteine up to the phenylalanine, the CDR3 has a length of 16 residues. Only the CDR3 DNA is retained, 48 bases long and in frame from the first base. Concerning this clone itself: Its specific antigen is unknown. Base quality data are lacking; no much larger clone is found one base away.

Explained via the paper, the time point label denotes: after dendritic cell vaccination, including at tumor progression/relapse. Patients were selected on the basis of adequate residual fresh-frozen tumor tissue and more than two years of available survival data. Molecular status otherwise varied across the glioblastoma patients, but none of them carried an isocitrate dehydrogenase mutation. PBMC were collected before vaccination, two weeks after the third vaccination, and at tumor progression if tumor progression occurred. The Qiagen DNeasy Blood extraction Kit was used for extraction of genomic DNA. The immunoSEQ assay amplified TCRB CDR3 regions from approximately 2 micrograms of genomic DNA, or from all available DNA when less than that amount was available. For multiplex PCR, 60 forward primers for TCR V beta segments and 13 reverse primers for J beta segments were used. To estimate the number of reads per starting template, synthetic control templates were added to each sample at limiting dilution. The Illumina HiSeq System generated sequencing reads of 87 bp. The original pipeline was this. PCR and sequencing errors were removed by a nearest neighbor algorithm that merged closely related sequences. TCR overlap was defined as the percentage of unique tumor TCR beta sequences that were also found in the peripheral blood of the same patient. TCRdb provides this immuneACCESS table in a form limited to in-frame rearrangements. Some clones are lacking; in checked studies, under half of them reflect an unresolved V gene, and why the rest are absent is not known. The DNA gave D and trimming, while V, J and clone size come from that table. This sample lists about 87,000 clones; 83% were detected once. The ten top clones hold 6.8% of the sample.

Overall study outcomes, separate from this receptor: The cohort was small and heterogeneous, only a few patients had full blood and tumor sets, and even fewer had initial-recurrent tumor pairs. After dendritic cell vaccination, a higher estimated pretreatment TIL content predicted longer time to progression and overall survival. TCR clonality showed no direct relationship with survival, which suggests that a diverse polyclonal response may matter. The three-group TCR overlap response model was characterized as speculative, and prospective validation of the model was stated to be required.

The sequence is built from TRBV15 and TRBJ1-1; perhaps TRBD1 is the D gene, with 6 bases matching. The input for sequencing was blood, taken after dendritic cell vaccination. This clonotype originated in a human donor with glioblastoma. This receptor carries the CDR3 CATSRGLQGVNTEAFF. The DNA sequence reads TGTGCCACCAGCAGAGGGTTACAGGGTGTGAACACTGAAGCTTTCTTT. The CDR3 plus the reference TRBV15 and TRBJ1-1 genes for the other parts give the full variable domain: DAMVIQNPRYQVTQFGKPVTLSCSQTLNHNVMYWYQQKSSQAPKLLFHYYDKDFNNEADTPDNFQSRRPNTSFCFLDIRSPGLGDTAMYLCATSRGLQGVNTEAFFGQGTRLTVV.